This TCR beta chain was profiled in a study of molecular identifiers for immune sequencing clone quantification. General study results and limits: The study found clones above 20 RNA copies held over 99% of effector molecules and under 1% in naive cells.

Per the germline V gene, CDR1 is MDHEN and CDR2 is SYDVKM. There are 15 residues in the CDR3. V lost 5 bases, J lost 6 bases, and 16 bases lay in between. Listed TCR primers and previously described methods were used for bulk TCR libraries. Each CDR3 protein gets one entry after TCRdb re-called the PCR reads with MiXCR. Altogether 50,000 to 70,000 distinct CDR3 sequences are present, about 18% being singletons, with the ten largest covering roughly 1.6%. This clonotype was recorded at least ten times. The target antigen is unknown. Investigators produced naive CD8 libraries from around 20,000 to 1,000,000 sorted cells, drawing on 10%, 30% or 50% RNA. A CD8+CD4-CCR7+CD45RA+ gate was used to sort naive CD8 T cells.

Specimen: naive CD8+ T cells from blood, with Jurkat cell RNA spiked in. Subset denoted: FACS-sorted CD8+CD4-CCR7+CD45RA+ naive T cells. This chain uses TRBV28 with TRBJ1-4, with a possible D match to TRBD1 (6 bases). The receptor comes from a human donor in good health. Some libraries in this study had Jurkat cell RNA spiked in. The CDR3 sequence is CASSEPDRLDEKLFF. Written as DNA, the CDR3 is TGTGCCAGCAGTGAACCCGACAGGTTGGATGAAAAACTGTTTTTT.